A single sample is the source of the 29 T cell receptor beta chains below, sequenced in a study of T cells after posttransplantation cyclophosphamide. TCRdb keeps only in-frame clones here, not all; method: immunoSEQ multiplex PCR. The data show over 35,000 clones, with none appearing a single time. Sequencing used PBMCs. The receptor source for this set is a man aged 35 to 55 in good health, CMV-negative, and a related stem cell transplant donor.

This clone was seen repeatedly, ten times or more. V gene TRBV9 combines with J gene TRBJ1-1; 8 bases are shared with TRBD1. The V segment lost 1 base and the J segment 3 bases; nucleotides outside the gene matches: 5. CDR1 and CDR2 (germline): SGDLS, YYNGEE. The CDR3 contains 15 residues. This CDR3 reads CASSVHRGIDTEAFF. The CDR3 DNA reads as TGTGCCAGCAGCGTACACAGGGGGATTGACACTGAAGCTTTCTTT.

Concerning this clone: This may stem from a read error, because a much larger clone lies one nucleotide away. This sequence joins TRBV4-2 and TRBJ2-6, with TRBD1 matching 9 bases. The CDR3 is 22 amino acids. Germline CDR1 is LGHNA and CDR2 is YNFKEQ. The CDR3 protein is CASSHGLTIGTGMSSGVNVLTF. The CDR3 nucleotides read TGTGCCAGCAGCCATGGACTGACGATCGGGACAGGGATGAGTTCTGGGGTCAACGTCCTGACTTTC.

This clone was counted many times. The chain links TRBV2 to TRBJ2-7; the match to TRBD1 covers 7 bases. CDR1 and CDR2 (germline): SNHLY, FYNNEI. The CDR3 has 17 amino acids. V shed 2 bases and J 0 bases; nucleotides not matched to a gene: 10. The CDR3 sequence is CASSERLKGAVSYEQYF. The DNA for the CDR3 is TGTGCCAGCAGTGAACGCCTTAAGGGGGCCGTCTCCTACGAGCAGTACTTC. Drawing the rest from reference TRBV2 and TRBJ2-7, the complete variable domain is EPEVTQTPSHQVTQMGQEVILRCVPISNHLYFYWYRQILGQKVEFLVSFYNNEISEKSEIFDDQFSVERPDGSNFTLKIRSTKLEDSAMYFCASSERLKGAVSYEQYFGPGTRLTVT.

A note on this clone: A single base separates this from a much larger clone, so it may be a read error. This CDR3 reads CAGSPVSSGGSSTDTQYF. The CDR3 DNA reads as TGTGCCGGCAGCCCCGTGTCTAGCGGGGGCTCTAGCACAGATACGCAGTATTTT. The gene calls are TRBV5-8 and TRBJ2-3, with TRBD2 matching over 10 bases. From germline, CDR1 is SGHTS and CDR2 YDEGEE. The CDR3 has 18 residues.

This clone appeared many times. This sequence joins TRBV7-9 and TRBJ1-4; a weak D match, TRBD1 (6 bases). V lost 4 bases, J lost 4 bases, and 19 bases lay in between. Germline-derived CDR1 and CDR2 are SEHNR and FQNEAQ (reference sequence). The CDR3 runs 17 residues. The CDR3 spells CASSSHEGGPINEKLFF. CDR3 nucleotides: TGTGCCAGCAGCTCACACGAGGGGGGGCCGATTAATGAAAAACTGTTTTTT.

This clone was observed at least ten times. The rearrangement links TRBV11-3 to TRBJ2-1; 8 nucleotides match TRBD1. V shed 5 bases and J 0 bases; nucleotides not matched to a gene: 3. This CDR3 is built from 15 residues. The germline V gene has CDR1 SGHNT and CDR2 YENEEA. CDR3 DNA sequence: TGTGCCAGCAGCGGGGGACAGGACTCCTACAATGAGCAGTTCTTC. Translated, it gives CASSGGQDSYNEQFF.

This clone was recorded many times. The V call is TRBV5-6, the J call TRBJ2-1; the match to TRBD2 covers 10 bases. The germline gives CDR1 SGHDT, CDR2 YYEEEE. This CDR3 comprises 15 residues. J lost 3 bases, V lost 3 bases, and 3 bases had no gene match. The CDR3 spells CASSSGLADYNEQFF. The DNA of the CDR3 is TGTGCCAGCAGCTCAGGACTAGCGGACTACAATGAGCAGTTCTTC. The complete variable domain, with remaining parts taken from reference TRBV5-6 and TRBJ2-1, reads DAGVTQSPTHLIKTRGQQVTLRCSPKSGHDTVSWYQQALGQGPQFIFQYYEEEERQRGNFPDRFSGHQFPNYSSELNVNALLLGDSALYLCASSSGLADYNEQFFGPGTRLTVL.

This clone was observed a handful of times. The chain links TRBV5-1 to TRBJ2-1; TRBD2 matches at 11 bases. The V gene's germline CDR1 is SGHRS and CDR2 YFSETQ. The CDR3 covers 14 residues. Trimming removed 5 bases from V and 8 bases from J; junction bases left unmatched: 6. Written as DNA, the CDR3 is TGCGCCAGCAGTTTACTAGCGGGAGAGTATGAGCAGTTCTTC. The encoded protein is CASSLLAGEYEQFF.

This clone was counted ten times or more. This chain joins TRBV10-2 and TRBJ2-5; no definite D call. This CDR3 spans 13 amino acids. Deletions cut 7 bases from V and 1 base from J, with 10 bases between. CDR1 is WSHSY, CDR2 SAAADI, per germline. This CDR3 reads CASTDNVQETQYF. The CDR3 region has the DNA TGCGCCAGCACTGATAATGTCCAAGAGACCCAGTACTTC.

This clone was detected many times. This chain uses TRBV7-9 with TRBJ1-2, with TRBD1 matching over 7 bases. The CDR3 has 18 residues. CDR1 and CDR2 from the germline V gene are SEHNR and FQNEAQ (reference sequence). The V gene end was trimmed by 3 bases and the J gene end by 0 bases; junction bases not matched to a gene: 13. The CDR3 region has the DNA TGTGCCAGCAGCTTGGCGGGACAGATCTTTGGCGCTAACTATGGCTACACCTTC. The encoded protein is CASSLAGQIFGANYGYTF.

The rearrangement uses TRBV4-2 and TRBJ2-3, with 10 nucleotides matching TRBD2. Germline V gene data show CDR1 as LGHNA and CDR2 as YNFKEQ. Trimming removed 0 bases from V and 3 bases from J; junction bases left unmatched: 9. CDR3 length equals 18 residues. CDR3 coding DNA: TGTGCCAGCAGCCAAGAAGGCAGCGGGGGGGGCCCAACAGATACGCAGTATTTT. It specifies CASSQEGSGGGPTDTQYF.

This clone has a handful of counts. The chain has TRBV5-1 and TRBJ2-1, with TRBD2 matching 8 bases. The V segment lost 4 bases and the J segment 9 bases; nucleotides outside the gene matches: 6. Per germline, CDR1 SGHRS and CDR2 YFSETQ. This CDR3 has 13 amino acids. The CDR3 protein is CASSVGGASEQFF. In nucleotides, the CDR3 is TGCGCCAGCAGCGTCGGGGGGGCCAGTGAGCAGTTCTTC. Based on the CDR3 plus reference TRBV5-1 and TRBJ2-1, the full variable domain is KAGVTQTPRYLIKTRGQQVTLSCSPISGHRSVSWYQQTPGQGLQFLFEYFSETQRNKGNFPGRFSGRQFSNSRSEMNVSTLELGDSALYLCASSVGGASEQFFGPGTRLTVL.

The sample holds a few counts of this clone. The V call is TRBV6-5, the J call TRBJ1-6, with 9 positions matching TRBD1. Germline assignment: CDR1 MNHEY and CDR2 SVGAGI. The trim removed 8 bases at V and 7 bases at J, leaving 3 bases unmatched. The CDR3 is 13 amino acids. In DNA, the CDR3 is TGTGCCAGCGGGGACAGGGACAATTCACCCCTCCACTTT. It yields the protein CASGDRDNSPLHF.

This rearrangement joins TRBV5-6 to TRBJ2-5, with TRBD2 as a possible D gene (6 bases). The CDR3 spans 14 residues. Germline values: CDR1 SGHDT, CDR2 YYEEEE. V was shortened by 0 bases and J by 5 bases, with 11 bases between the two germline ends. In DNA, the CDR3 is TGTGCCAGCAGCTTGGTTCATGGGGGGGAGACCCAGTACTTC. Amino acid sequence: CASSLVHGGETQYF.

This clone was found a few times. The chain links TRBV2 to TRBJ2-5; TRBD2 agrees at 10 bases. Germline V gene data show CDR1 as SNHLY and CDR2 as FYNNEI. The CDR3 length is 15 residues. Trimming cost V 3 bases and J 7 bases; bases outside gene matches: 8. In nucleotides, the CDR3 is TGTGCCAGCAGTGATCAAGCGGGGGGGCGGTTGACCCAGTACTTC. Its translation is CASSDQAGGRLTQYF. Full variable domain (missing parts from reference TRBV2 and TRBJ2-5): EPEVTQTPSHQVTQMGQEVILRCVPISNHLYFYWYRQILGQKVEFLVSFYNNEISEKSEIFDDQFSVERPDGSNFTLKIRSTKLEDSAMYFCASSDQAGGRLTQYFGPGTRLLVL.

This clone was seen repeatedly, ten times or more. This chain links TRBV4-1 with TRBJ1-6; D is possibly TRBD1 (5 bases). Deletions cut 0 bases from V and 10 bases from J, with 16 bases between. Germline V gives CDR1 MGHRA, CDR2 YSYEKL. This CDR3 region has 16 residues. DNA for the CDR3: TGCGCCAGCAGCCAAGACCCGGGGGTTGTAACCTCACCCCTCCACTTT. It yields the protein CASSQDPGVVTSPLHF.

Many counts were recorded for this clone. The genes are TRBV2 and TRBJ1-4; 9 bases match TRBD1. V was pared by 4 bases and J by 7 bases, with 7 bases of the junction left unmatched. This CDR3 has 15 residues. Per germline, CDR1 SNHLY and CDR2 FYNNEI. CDR3 sequence reads: CASSATRQGGEKLFF. The CDR3, as DNA: TGTGCCAGCAGTGCTACAAGACAGGGGGGTGAAAAACTGTTTTTT.

This clone was detected ten times or more. In nucleotides, the CDR3 is TGTGCCAGCAGCCCCAGTCTTGCCACAGATACGCAGTATTTT. Amino acid sequence: CASSPSLATDTQYF. The rearrangement joins TRBV7-2 to TRBJ2-3; D unresolved. The germline gives CDR1 SGHTA, CDR2 FQGNSA. V lost 5 bases and J lost 2, with 11 bases in between. This CDR3 spans 14 amino acids. The full variable domain, its missing parts supplied by reference TRBV7-2 and TRBJ2-3, is GAGVSQSPSNKVTEKGKDVELRCDPISGHTALYWYRQSLGQGLEFLIYFQGNSAPDKSGLPSDRFSAERTGGSVSTLTIQRTQQEDSAVYLCASSPSLATDTQYFGPGTRLTVL.

The sample holds many counts of this clone. J is TRBJ2-2 and V is TRBV5-1; TRBD2 agrees at 9 bases. The ends lost 3 bases at V and 3 bases at J; junction bases unmatched: 6. This CDR3 has 16 residues. Germline V gives CDR1 SGHRS, CDR2 YFSETQ. Here the CDR3 DNA reads TGCGCCAGCAGCTCCCCTAGCGGGACGGACACCGGGGAGCTGTTTTTT. Translation: CASSSPSGTDTGELFF.

The chain employs TRBV27 and TRBJ2-3, with TRBD1 identical over 10 bases. In germline, CDR1 is MNHEY, CDR2 SMNVEV (reference sequence). The CDR3 is made up of 14 amino acids. V gave up 6 bases and J gave up 5 bases; unmatched junction bases: 5. The CDR3 loop is CASSDRGRGDTQYF. The CDR3 region has the DNA TGTGCCAGCAGCGACAGGGGGCGAGGAGATACGCAGTATTTT.

This clone was observed many times. The chain is built from TRBV4-1 and TRBJ2-4; TRBD2 matches 8 bases. The CDR3 has 13 amino acids. The ends lost 4 bases at V and 8 bases at J; junction bases unmatched: 4. Germline V gene lookup returns CDR1 MGHRA and CDR2 YSYEKL. The CDR3, as DNA: TGCGCCAGCAGCCCCGGGGGGGCCGACATTCAGTACTTC. Residues: CASSPGGADIQYF.

This clone was counted between two and nine times. Given a much more abundant clone one base away, this may be a read error. The chain links TRBV9 to TRBJ2-3; D gene unclear. The germline V and J ends were trimmed by 4 bases and 3 bases, with 9 bases remaining between them. CDR1 and CDR2 (germline): SGDLS, YYNGEE. The CDR3 runs 13 residues. CDR3 sequence reads: CASSLQSTDTQYF. CDR3 nucleotide sequence: TGTGCCAGCAGCTTACAGAGTACAGATACGCAGTATTTT.

The table lists this clone with many counts. This chain connects TRBV18 to TRBJ2-5, with a tentative D call TRBD1 (6 bases). CDR1 KGHSH and CDR2 LQKENI come from the germline V gene. The CDR3 has 15 residues. V gave up 4 bases and J gave up 4 bases, with 16 bases separating them. The CDR3 coding sequence is TGTGCCAGCTCACGACCCCAGGGGAAAGGAGAGACCCAGTACTTC. Amino acid sequence: CASSRPQGKGETQYF.

This clone has ten or more counts. The V and J genes are TRBV4-1 and TRBJ1-1; D is unclear. Trimming removed 1 base from V and 5 bases from J, with 20 bases in between. Per the germline V gene, CDR1 is MGHRA and CDR2 is YSYEKL. CDR3 length: 17 amino acids. CDR3 in amino acids: CASSQVSFAVGGTEAFF. The CDR3, as DNA: TGCGCCAGCAGCCAAGTATCATTCGCGGTTGGAGGGACTGAAGCTTTCTTT.

This clone was counted at least ten times. V is TRBV5-6 and J is TRBJ1-1; a possible D gene is TRBD1 (6 bases). The ends were cut back, 2 bases at V and 8 bases at J, with 10 bases in the middle. Germline CDR1 and CDR2: SGHDT and YYEEEE. This CDR3 has 12 amino acids. The CDR3 bases are TGTGCCAGCAGCTTCGGGACACCAGAAGCTTTCTTT. Amino acids: CASSFGTPEAFF.

This clone appeared many times. The chain couples TRBV14 to TRBJ2-3; 9 bases align to TRBD2. V lost 1 base to trimming and J lost 3 bases; unmatched junction nucleotides: 14. The germline CDR1 and CDR2 sequences are SGHDN and FVKESK. The CDR3 loop spans 19 amino acids. This CDR3 reads CASSQVGFLAGDPTDTQYF. The CDR3 DNA follows: TGTGCCAGCAGCCAAGTTGGATTCTTAGCGGGAGACCCTACAGATACGCAGTATTTT.

Judged by abundance, this clone is medium-sized. V gene TRBV6-1 combines with J gene TRBJ2-2; 11 bases are a match to TRBD1. CDR1 is MNHNS, CDR2 SASEGT, per germline. The CDR3 length is 16 residues. Unmatched junction bases numbered 4, after V lost 2 bases and J lost 5 bases. The CDR3 nucleotides read TGTGCCAGCAGTGAAATGGGACAGGGGGTTACCGGGGAGCTGTTTTTT. Its protein is CASSEMGQGVTGELFF.

Only a few counts were recorded for this clone. Other DNA variants within this sample encode the same CDR3. V is TRBV19 and J is TRBJ1-2; 8 nucleotides line up with TRBD1. Germline loops: CDR1 LNHDA, CDR2 SQIVND (reference sequence). J gave up 7 bases and V 8 bases, and 15 bases lay outside the gene matches. The CDR3 runs to 15 residues. CDR3 DNA sequence: TGTGCCAGTTTGGGACGCCTTGGGACAGGAATTGGCTACACCTTC. Translated, it gives CASLGRLGTGIGYTF.

This clone was found many times. The DNA of the CDR3 is TGTGCCAGCAGCGAGGGACACGTCTACGAGCAGTACTTC. Residues: CASSEGHVYEQYF. The J gene is TRBJ2-7, the V gene TRBV6-1; perhaps TRBD1 as D (6 bases). The CDR3 is 13 amino acids. Trimming removed 6 bases from V and 3 bases from J, with 12 bases in between. The germline V gene encodes CDR1 MNHNS and CDR2 SASEGT.